This T cell receptor beta chain was identified in a study of CXCR3-negative and CXCR3-positive naive CD8 T cells. The study made its TRB cDNA libraries by 5' RACE, adding UMI labels. TCRdb re-called the 5' RACE reads; one entry per CDR3 protein, DNA not given. The repertoire shows some 49,000 distinct CDR3 sequences; the top ten hold roughly 2.3%. Germline CDR1 reads MDHEN; CDR2 reads SYDVKM. The CDR3 sequence is 15 residues long. The clonotype was recovered from a human donor in good health. Some clones in this sample may be carry-over from other donors' samples. Specimen: naive CXCR3- CD8+ T cells from blood. Subset reported: CD45RO-CCR7+CD27+CD95- naive CD8+ T cells lacking CXCR3 (TNR3-). This chain joins TRBV28 and TRBJ2-2. The CDR3 region is CASSRVFPNTGELFF.